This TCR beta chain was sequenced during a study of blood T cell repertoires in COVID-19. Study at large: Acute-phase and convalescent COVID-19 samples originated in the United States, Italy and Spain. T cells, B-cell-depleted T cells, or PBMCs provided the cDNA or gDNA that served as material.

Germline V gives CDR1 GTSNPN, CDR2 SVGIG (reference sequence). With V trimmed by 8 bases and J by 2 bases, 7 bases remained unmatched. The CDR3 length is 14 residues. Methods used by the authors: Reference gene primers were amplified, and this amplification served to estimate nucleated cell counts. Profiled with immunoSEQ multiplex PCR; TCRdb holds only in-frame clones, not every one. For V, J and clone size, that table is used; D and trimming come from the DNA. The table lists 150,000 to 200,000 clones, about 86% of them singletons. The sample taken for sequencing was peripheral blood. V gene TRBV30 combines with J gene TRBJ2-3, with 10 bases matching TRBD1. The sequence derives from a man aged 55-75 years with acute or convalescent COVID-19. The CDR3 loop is CAGGQGGYTDTQYF. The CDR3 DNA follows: TGTGCCGGCGGACAGGGGGGATACACAGATACGCAGTATTTT.